The present TCR beta chain was sequenced within a study of regulatory T cells in long-lasting Graves disease. Relying on iRepertoire HTBI primers and Arm-PCR of CDR3 regions, the team built TCR beta libraries. In TCRdb, the multiplex PCR reads were re-called with MiXCR into one record per CDR3 protein. The sample has hundreds of thousands of distinct CDR3 sequences; around 20% are singletons. The CDR3 sequence is 14 residues long. Germline loops: CDR1 MNHNS, CDR2 SASEGT. With regard to this clonotype: The junction does not match germline at one end; this may be a read error.

Specified time point: persistent/refractory GD, antithyroid drugs over 5 years with positive TRAb. RNA extracted from PBMCs served as the sequencing template. This sequence was found in a female donor with Graves disease. The chain has TRBV6-1 and TRBJ2-5; TRBD1 matches at 8 bases. Sequenced material: peripheral blood mononuclear cells (PBMCs), taken when the disease was refractory, from a patient treated with antithyroid drugs. CDR3 residues: CASVTQGVGETQHF. DNA for the CDR3: TGTGCCAGCGTTACACAGGGGGTTGGGGAGACCCAGCACTTC.